This TCR beta chain comes out of a study of STAT5B mutations in CD4+ large granular lymphocyte leukemia. Study-wide findings and caveats: The CD4+ versus CD8+ T-LGLL clonality difference may reflect limited sample size. CD4-sorted patient repertoires seemed more clonal than healthy CD4+ repertoires.

CDR1 and CDR2 from the germline V gene are SNHLY and FYNNEI. The CDR3 covers 15 residues. The V gene end was trimmed by 3 bases and the J gene end by 2 bases; junction bases not matched to a gene: 6. Measured with immunoSEQ multiplex PCR; TCRdb has only the in-frame clones, and not every one. The top ten clones hold 0.45% to 0.6% of a sample with 30,000 to 40,000 clones, around 80% of them seen once. Turning to this clone: Its antigen is undetermined.

V usage is TRBV2 and J usage is TRBJ2-7; TRBD2 agrees at 8 bases. The source material was CD4+ T cells from blood buffy coats. The TCR originated in a human donor in good health. CDR3 in DNA: TGTGCCAGCAGTGATGCCCGGGGGGGGGCCTACGAGCAGTACTTC. Protein sequence: CASSDARGGAYEQYF.